Below, 24 T cell receptor beta chains from the same sample are listed, as sequenced in a study of OX40 agonist ivuxolimab in advanced cancers. Library construction relied on the immunoSEQ multiplex PCR assay. What TCRdb holds here is the immuneACCESS table cut down to in-frame rearrangements. Part of the clones is not present; checked against another copy, under half of the missing clones reflect an unresolved V gene, and the others are unexplained. For this sample the table gives about 70,000 clones, of which approximately 80% were detected only once. Of the sample, 1.1% falls within the top ten clones. Sequencing was performed on CD4+ or CD8+ T cells sorted from blood, taken in a trial of the OX40 agonist ivuxolimab. Receptors were obtained from an adult with an advanced solid tumor such as melanoma, head and neck, liver or kidney cancer.

V gene TRBV2 combines with J gene TRBJ1-5; D possibly corresponds to TRBD1 (5 bases). The CDR3 spans 14 residues. V was pared by 4 bases and J by 7 bases, with 14 bases between. Germline V gene sequence: CDR1 SNHLY, CDR2 FYNNEI. This CDR3 reads CASSVQGTGQPQHF. In DNA, the CDR3 is TGTGCCAGCAGTGTGCAGGGAACTGGGCAGCCCCAGCATTTT.

The chain carries TRBV7-9 and TRBJ2-5, with D tentatively TRBD1 or TRBD2 (6 bases each). Trimming stripped 0 bases from V and 5 bases from J, with 10 bases between. Germline V gene data show CDR1 as SEHNR and CDR2 as FQNEAQ (reference sequence). The CDR3 runs 14 residues. The CDR3 loop reads CASSLAWGAETQYF. CDR3 in DNA: TGTGCCAGCAGCTTAGCGTGGGGGGCTGAGACCCAGTACTTC.

The V call is TRBV7-2, the J call TRBJ2-7; D is tentatively TRBD1 or TRBD2 (5 bases each). The germline CDR1 and CDR2 sequences are SGHTA and FQGNSA. Between the trimmed V and J ends, which lost 1 base and 6 bases, there was a span of 10 bases. There are 13 residues in the CDR3. The CDR3 spells CASSLGYGGEQYF. As DNA, the CDR3 is TGTGCCAGCAGCTTAGGGTATGGGGGCGAGCAGTACTTC.

This rearrangement joins TRBV6-4 to TRBJ2-2; tentatively, D is TRBD1 (5 bases). Germline V gene data show CDR1 as MRHNA and CDR2 as SNTAGT. This CDR3 spans 14 amino acids. The V end was cut by 6 bases, the J end by 5 bases, with 13 bases between. The CDR3 DNA follows: TGTGCCAGCAGGCAGGGCGAAGGGACCGGGGAGCTGTTTTTT. Amino acids: CASRQGEGTGELFF.

The chain uses TRBV5-6 and TRBJ2-7, with D hard to call. CDR1 and CDR2 from the germline V gene are SGHDT and YYEEEE. The CDR3 has 14 residues. V was trimmed by 3 bases and J by 0 bases, leaving 10 bases between them. CDR3 nucleotides: TGTGCCAGCAGCTCCGTAGTATCCTCCTACGAGCAGTACTTC. It encodes CASSSVVSSYEQYF.

A single count supports this clone. V gene TRBV27 combines with J gene TRBJ2-1, with 13 bases that match TRBD2. Germline V gene sequence: CDR1 MNHEY, CDR2 SMNVEV (reference sequence). The CDR3 length is 19 residues. After removal of 0 bases from V and 1 base from J, the junction contained 6 bases not matched to a gene. The CDR3 region is CASSLSRTSGGHSYNEQFF. The CDR3 coding sequence is TGTGCCAGCAGTTTATCCAGGACTAGCGGGGGCCATTCCTACAATGAGCAGTTCTTC.

This clone was recorded a few times. The chain combines TRBV11-2 with TRBJ1-3, with D unclear. V was pared by 3 bases and J by 0 bases, with 6 bases between. The length of the CDR3 is 14 residues. Looked up from germline, CDR1 is SGHAT and CDR2 is FQNNGV. This CDR3 reads CASSFGDSGNTIYF. CDR3 in DNA: TGTGCCAGCAGCTTCGGTGACTCTGGAAACACCATATATTTT. Filled out from reference TRBV11-2 and TRBJ1-3, the complete variable domain reads EAGVAQSPRYKIIEKRQSVAFWCNPISGHATLYWYQQILGQGPKLLIQFQNNGVVDDSQLPKDRFSAERLKGVDSTLKIQPAKLEDSAVYLCASSFGDSGNTIYFGEGSWLTVV.

The chain is built from TRBV7-6 and TRBJ1-4, with 9 bases that match TRBD1. This CDR3 is built from 16 residues. Germline lookup yields CDR1 SGHVS and CDR2 FNYEAQ. The V segment lost 5 bases and the J segment 2 bases; nucleotides outside the gene matches: 6. CDR3 loop: CASSGIQGATNEKLFF. The CDR3 nucleotides are TGTGCCAGCAGCGGAATACAGGGGGCCACTAATGAAAAACTGTTTTTT.

This clone has more than one count but fewer than ten. This sequence joins TRBV19 and TRBJ2-2, with TRBD2 matching over 7 bases. The germline V gene encodes CDR1 LNHDA and CDR2 SQIVND (reference sequence). J lost 1 base, V lost 3 bases, and 2 bases had no gene match. The CDR3 has 15 amino acids. The CDR3 nucleotides are TGTGCCAGTAGTATCCGGGGGGAGAACACCGGGGAGCTGTTTTTT. Its translation: CASSIRGENTGELFF.

The chain links TRBV27 to TRBJ1-2, with D unresolved. Germline lookup yields CDR1 MNHEY and CDR2 SMNVEV (reference sequence). There are 16 residues in the CDR3. V was clipped by 2 bases and J by 3 bases, with 16 bases between them. The CDR3 bases are TGTGCCAGCAGTTTAGTCGCAGCCTTAGGAGACTATGGCTACACCTTC. This translates into CASSLVAALGDYGYTF.

The V gene is TRBV2, the J gene TRBJ2-3; D not certain. The V gene's germline CDR1 is SNHLY and CDR2 FYNNEI. V was cut by 3 bases and J by 2 bases, with 12 bases left in between. CDR3 length: 15 amino acids. The CDR3 is CASSDRGSYTDTQYF. The CDR3 region has the DNA TGTGCCAGCAGTGATAGAGGTTCCTACACAGATACGCAGTATTTT.

This clone was seen a single time. The chain recombines TRBV2 with TRBJ1-4, with D possibly matching TRBD1 (6 bases). The V end lost 1 base, the J end lost 5 bases, and 17 bases lay between the germline ends. Germline V CDR1 and CDR2: SNHLY, FYNNEI. The CDR3 has 17 residues. The chain's CDR3 is CASSEGIYRDLNEKLFF. CDR3 bases: TGTGCCAGCAGTGAAGGGATTTACAGGGATCTAAATGAAAAACTGTTTTTT.

The chain carries TRBV10-3 and TRBJ1-3, with unresolved D. Trimming left V 11 bases short and J 4 bases short, with 9 bases between. CDR1 and CDR2 (germline): ENHRY, SYGVKD. The CDR3 sequence is 11 residues long. The chain's CDR3 is CAVRGGNTIYF. Written as DNA, the CDR3 is TGTGCCGTACGAGGGGGAAACACCATATATTTT.

V usage is TRBV7-2 and J usage is TRBJ2-3; 10 bases are a match to TRBD2. The CDR3 is 16 amino acids. J was trimmed by 4 bases and V by 1 base; bases with no gene match: 5. Germline V gives CDR1 SGHTA, CDR2 FQGNSA. The CDR3 loop reads CASSLGPAGGADTQYF. The CDR3 DNA is TGTGCCAGCAGCTTAGGGCCAGCGGGGGGGGCAGATACGCAGTATTTT. The variable domain in full, completed from reference TRBV7-2 and TRBJ2-3, reads GAGVSQSPSNKVTEKGKDVELRCDPISGHTALYWYRQSLGQGLEFLIYFQGNSAPDKSGLPSDRFSAERTGGSVSTLTIQRTQQEDSAVYLCASSLGPAGGADTQYFGPGTRLTVL.

J is TRBJ2-3 and V is TRBV11-2; 14 positions match TRBD2. Germline V CDR1 and CDR2: SGHAT, FQNNGV. The V and J ends lost 5 bases and 3 bases, in that order; junction bases with no gene match: 4. This CDR3 has 16 residues. CDR3 residues: CASSPRLAGGTDTQYF. CDR3 nucleotides: TGTGCCAGCAGCCCCAGACTAGCGGGGGGGACAGATACGCAGTATTTT.

V gene TRBV7-8 combines with J gene TRBJ1-1, with D maybe TRBD1 (6 bases). V was trimmed by 1 base and J by 1 base, leaving 10 bases between them. The CDR3 consists of 15 residues. Germline loops: CDR1 SGHVS, CDR2 FQNEAQ. CDR3 nucleotide sequence: TGTGCCAGCAGCTTAGAGGGACACCAGAACACTGAAGCTTTCTTT. It yields the protein CASSLEGHQNTEAFF.

V and J are TRBV6-1 and TRBJ2-7; 10 bases line up with TRBD1. V shed 2 bases, J shed 4 bases, and the junction held 14 bases outside the gene matches. CDR3 length: 18 residues. Germline CDR1 MNHNS, CDR2 SASEGT. The CDR3 region is CASSELRTGGLPSYEQYF. CDR3 in DNA: TGTGCCAGCAGTGAATTACGGACAGGGGGTCTTCCCAGTTACGAGCAGTACTTC.

V is TRBV2 and J is TRBJ1-6; possibly TRBD1 for D (5 bases). Germline CDR1 and CDR2: SNHLY and FYNNEI. CDR3 length: 16 residues. V was clipped by 6 bases and J by 6 bases, with 18 bases between them. The CDR3 here is CASSFQGGLVNSPLHF. The CDR3 DNA is TGTGCCAGCAGCTTCCAGGGAGGCTTGGTTAATTCACCCCTCCACTTT.

The chain links TRBV6-4 to TRBJ1-2, with TRBD1 identical over 9 bases. This CDR3 spans 15 amino acids. CDR1 and CDR2 (germline): MRHNA, SNTAGT. Trimming at V came to 6 bases and at J to 3 bases, leaving 8 bases not matched to a gene. CDR3 residues: CASRPGQGHYYGYTF. The CDR3 DNA reads as TGTGCCAGCAGGCCGGGACAGGGACATTACTATGGCTACACCTTC.

The chain joins TRBV2 to TRBJ1-1, with D perhaps matching TRBD1 (5 bases). The CDR3 is 15 amino acids. V was trimmed by 5 bases and J by 5 bases, leaving 18 bases between them. CDR1 SNHLY and CDR2 FYNNEI come from the germline V gene. Here the CDR3 reads CASSRALGRETEAFF. The CDR3 DNA follows: TGTGCCAGCAGTCGAGCCTTGGGGCGGGAGACTGAAGCTTTCTTT.

The chain uses TRBV7-9 and TRBJ1-1, with D maybe TRBD1 (5 bases). CDR1 is SEHNR and CDR2 is FQNEAQ in the germline V gene (reference sequence). This CDR3 has 15 amino acids. Trimming took 0 bases from V and 2 from J, leaving 10 bases between them. CDR3 sequence reads: CASSLARQGNTEAFF. CDR3 nucleotide sequence: TGTGCCAGCAGCTTAGCGAGGCAGGGTAACACTGAAGCTTTCTTT.

The rearrangement joins TRBV2 to TRBJ1-6; no clear D gene. Per the germline V gene, CDR1 is SNHLY and CDR2 is FYNNEI. The germline V and J ends were trimmed by 4 bases and 8 bases, with 15 bases remaining between them. This CDR3 has 15 residues. The CDR3 DNA sequence: TGTGCCAGCAGTGGCCAGTTGGATACTTATTCACCCCTCCACTTT. This translates into CASSGQLDTYSPLHF.

This clone has only a few counts. J is TRBJ1-2 and V is TRBV7-9; D possibly corresponds to TRBD1 (5 bases). Per the germline V gene, CDR1 is SEHNR and CDR2 is FQNEAQ (reference sequence). This CDR3 spans 13 amino acids. V gave up 3 bases and J gave up 5 bases, with 10 bases separating them. CDR3 sequence reads: CASSFSTAYGYTF. The CDR3, as DNA: TGTGCCAGCAGCTTCTCGACAGCGTATGGCTACACCTTC.

This chain connects TRBV6-1 to TRBJ1-5; a weak D match, TRBD1 (6 bases). From germline, CDR1 is MNHNS and CDR2 SASEGT. Trimming shortened V by 6 bases and J by 6 bases, and 18 bases separated the two germline ends. The CDR3 runs 15 residues. The CDR3 sequence is CASRWGEGGIQPQHF. CDR3 bases: TGTGCCAGCAGATGGGGGGAGGGGGGGATTCAGCCCCAGCATTTT.